This T cell receptor beta chain was obtained from a study of STAT3 mutations in large granular lymphocyte leukemia. Study-level points and caveats: In about 35% of the 18 patients, new TCR clonotypes emerged after therapy. Samples missed the first appearance of the clone. Every T-LGLL patient had at least one immunodominant TCRbeta clonotype.

A word on this clone: The antigen is unknown.

This CDR3 has 15 residues. Per the germline V gene, CDR1 is SGHTA and CDR2 is FQGTGA. Trimming at V came to 1 base and at J to 3 bases, leaving 2 bases not matched to a gene. TCRbeta libraries averaged about 40,773 productive templates per sample. Profiling relied on immunoSEQ multiplex PCR, and the TCRdb table lists in-frame clones only, not all of them. The sample consists of roughly 14,000 clones, around 90% of them appearing once. The chain is built from TRBV7-3 and TRBJ2-1, with 8 bases lining up with TRBD2. Sample: peripheral blood mononuclear cells. The clonotype comes from a man in his forties with T-cell large granular lymphocyte leukemia. Some clones in this sample may be carry-over from other donors' samples. The CDR3 DNA follows: TGTGCCAGCAGCTTAATAGCGGGGCTCTACAATGAGCAGTTCTTC. This codes for CASSLIAGLYNEQFF.